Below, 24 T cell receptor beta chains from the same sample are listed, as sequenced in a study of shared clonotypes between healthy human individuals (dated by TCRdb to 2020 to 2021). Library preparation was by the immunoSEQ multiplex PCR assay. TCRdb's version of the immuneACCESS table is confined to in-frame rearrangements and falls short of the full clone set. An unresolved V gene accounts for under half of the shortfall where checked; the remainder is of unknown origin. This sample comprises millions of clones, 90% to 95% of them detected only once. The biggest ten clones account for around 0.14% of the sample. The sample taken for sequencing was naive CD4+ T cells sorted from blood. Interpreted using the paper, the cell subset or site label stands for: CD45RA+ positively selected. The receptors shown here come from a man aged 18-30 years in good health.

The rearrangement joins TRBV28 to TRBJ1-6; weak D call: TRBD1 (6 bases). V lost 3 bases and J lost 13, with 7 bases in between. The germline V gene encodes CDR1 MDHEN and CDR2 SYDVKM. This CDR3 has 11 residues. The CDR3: CASSFRGPLHF. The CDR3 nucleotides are TGTGCCAGCAGTTTCAGGGGCCCCCTCCACTTT.

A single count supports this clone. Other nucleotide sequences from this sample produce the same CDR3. CDR3 residues: CATSREGGGYEQYF. CDR3 bases: TGTGCCACCAGCAGAGAGGGCGGAGGCTACGAGCAGTACTTC. The J gene is TRBJ2-7, the V gene TRBV15, with a possible D match to TRBD2 (5 bases). Germline V gene lookup returns CDR1 LNHNV and CDR2 YYDKDF (reference sequence). Trimming took off 0 bases at V and 3 bases at J, with 9 bases between the two ends. The CDR3 sequence is 14 residues long.

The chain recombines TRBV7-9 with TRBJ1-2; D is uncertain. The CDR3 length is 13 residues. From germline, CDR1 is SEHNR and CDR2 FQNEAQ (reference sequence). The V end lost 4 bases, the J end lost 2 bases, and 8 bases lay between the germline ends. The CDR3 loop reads CASSYGSNYGYTF. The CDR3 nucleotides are TGTGCCAGCAGCTATGGCTCCAACTATGGCTACACCTTC.

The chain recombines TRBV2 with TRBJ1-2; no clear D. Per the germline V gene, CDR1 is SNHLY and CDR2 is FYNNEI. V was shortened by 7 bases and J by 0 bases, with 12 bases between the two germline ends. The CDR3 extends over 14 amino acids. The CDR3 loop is CASTRQTANYGYTF. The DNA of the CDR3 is TGTGCCAGCACAAGACAAACAGCTAACTATGGCTACACCTTC.

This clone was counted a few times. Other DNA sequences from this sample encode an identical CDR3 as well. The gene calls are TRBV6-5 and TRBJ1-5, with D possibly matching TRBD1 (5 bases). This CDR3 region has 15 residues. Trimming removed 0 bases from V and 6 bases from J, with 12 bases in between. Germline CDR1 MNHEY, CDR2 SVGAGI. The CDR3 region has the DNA TGTGCCAGCAGTTACTCTGGGGGAGGAGGTCAGCCCCAGCATTTT. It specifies CASSYSGGGGQPQHF.

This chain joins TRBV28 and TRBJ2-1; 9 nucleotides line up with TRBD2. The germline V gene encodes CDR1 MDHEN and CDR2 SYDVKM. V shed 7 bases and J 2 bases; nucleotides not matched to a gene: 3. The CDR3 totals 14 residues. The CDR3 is CASNGGRAYNEQFF. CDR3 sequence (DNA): TGTGCCAGCAATGGCGGGAGGGCCTACAATGAGCAGTTCTTC. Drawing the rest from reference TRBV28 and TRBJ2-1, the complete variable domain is DVKVTQSSRYLVKRTGEKVFLECVQDMDHENMFWYRQDPGLGLRLIYFSYDVKMKEKGDIPEGYSVSREKKERFSLILESASTNQTSMYLCASNGGRAYNEQFFGPGTRLTVL.

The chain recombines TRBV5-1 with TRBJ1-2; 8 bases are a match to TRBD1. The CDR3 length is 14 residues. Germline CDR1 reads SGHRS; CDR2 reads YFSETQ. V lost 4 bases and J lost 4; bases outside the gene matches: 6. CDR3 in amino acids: CASSAVTGVYGYTF. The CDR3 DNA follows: TGCGCCAGCAGCGCGGTGACAGGGGTCTATGGCTACACCTTC. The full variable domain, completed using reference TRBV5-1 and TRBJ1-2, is KAGVTQTPRYLIKTRGQQVTLSCSPISGHRSVSWYQQTPGQGLQFLFEYFSETQRNKGNFPGRFSGRQFSNSRSEMNVSTLELGDSALYLCASSAVTGVYGYTFGSGTRLTVV.

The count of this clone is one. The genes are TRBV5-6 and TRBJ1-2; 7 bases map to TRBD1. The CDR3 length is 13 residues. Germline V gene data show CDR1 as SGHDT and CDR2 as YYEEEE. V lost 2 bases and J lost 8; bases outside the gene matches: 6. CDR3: CASSLGQVGGYTF. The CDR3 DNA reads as TGTGCCAGCAGCTTAGGACAGGTCGGGGGCTACACCTTC.

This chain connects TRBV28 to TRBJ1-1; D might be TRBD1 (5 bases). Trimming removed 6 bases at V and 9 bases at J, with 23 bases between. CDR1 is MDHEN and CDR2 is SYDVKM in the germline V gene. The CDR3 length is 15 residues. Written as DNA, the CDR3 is TGTGCCAGCAGGCCTCCCTCCAAGGGGCGCGGGCAAGCTTTCTTT. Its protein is CASRPPSKGRGQAFF.

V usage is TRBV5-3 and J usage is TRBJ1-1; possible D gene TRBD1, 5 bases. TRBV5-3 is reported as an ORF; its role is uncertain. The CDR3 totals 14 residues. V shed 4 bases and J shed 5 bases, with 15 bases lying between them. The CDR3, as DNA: TGTGCCAGAAGCCCGGGACGGAGCGAGACTGAAGCTTTCTTT. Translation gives CARSPGRSETEAFF.

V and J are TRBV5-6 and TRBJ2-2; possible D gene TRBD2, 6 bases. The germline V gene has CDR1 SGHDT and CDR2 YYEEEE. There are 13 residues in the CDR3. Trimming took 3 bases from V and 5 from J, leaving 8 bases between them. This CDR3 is CASSSDYTGELFF. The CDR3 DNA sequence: TGTGCCAGCAGCTCGGACTATACCGGGGAGCTGTTTTTT. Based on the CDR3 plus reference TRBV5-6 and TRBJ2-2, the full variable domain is DAGVTQSPTHLIKTRGQQVTLRCSPKSGHDTVSWYQQALGQGPQFIFQYYEEEERQRGNFPDRFSGHQFPNYSSELNVNALLLGDSALYLCASSSDYTGELFFGEGSRLTVL.

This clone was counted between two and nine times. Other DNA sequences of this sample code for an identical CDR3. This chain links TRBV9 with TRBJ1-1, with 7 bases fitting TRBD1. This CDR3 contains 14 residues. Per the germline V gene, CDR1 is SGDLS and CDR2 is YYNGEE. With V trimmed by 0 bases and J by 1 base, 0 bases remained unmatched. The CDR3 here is CASSVAGGNTEAFF. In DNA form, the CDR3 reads TGTGCCAGCAGCGTAGCAGGGGGGAACACTGAAGCTTTCTTT.

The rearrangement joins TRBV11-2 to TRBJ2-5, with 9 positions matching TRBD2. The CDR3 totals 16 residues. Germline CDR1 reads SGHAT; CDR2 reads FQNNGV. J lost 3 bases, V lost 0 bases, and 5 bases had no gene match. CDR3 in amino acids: CASSLDSGGLKETQYF. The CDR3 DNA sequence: TGTGCCAGCAGCTTAGATAGCGGGGGTCTAAAAGAGACCCAGTACTTC.

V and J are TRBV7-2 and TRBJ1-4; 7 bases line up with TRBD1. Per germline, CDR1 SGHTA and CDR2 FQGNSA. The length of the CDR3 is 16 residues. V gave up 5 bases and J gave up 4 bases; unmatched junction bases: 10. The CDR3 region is CASSRTGVGFNEKLFF. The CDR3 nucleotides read TGTGCCAGCAGCCGAACAGGGGTGGGATTTAATGAAAAACTGTTTTTT. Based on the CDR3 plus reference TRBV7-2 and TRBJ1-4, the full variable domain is GAGVSQSPSNKVTEKGKDVELRCDPISGHTALYWYRQSLGQGLEFLIYFQGNSAPDKSGLPSDRFSAERTGGSVSTLTIQRTQQEDSAVYLCASSRTGVGFNEKLFFGSGTQLSVL.

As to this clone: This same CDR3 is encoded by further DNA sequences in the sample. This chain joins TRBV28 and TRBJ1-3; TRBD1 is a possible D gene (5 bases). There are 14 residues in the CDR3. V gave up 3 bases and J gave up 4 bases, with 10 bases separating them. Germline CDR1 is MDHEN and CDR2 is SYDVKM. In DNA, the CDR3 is TGTGCCAGCAGTTTTGGAGGGGCCGGAAACACCATATATTTT. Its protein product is CASSFGGAGNTIYF.

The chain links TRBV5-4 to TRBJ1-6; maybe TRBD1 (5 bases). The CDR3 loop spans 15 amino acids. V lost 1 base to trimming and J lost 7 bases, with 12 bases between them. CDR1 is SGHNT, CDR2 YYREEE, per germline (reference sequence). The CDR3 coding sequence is TGTGCCAGCAGCTTGTCCGGGTGGACAAATTCACCCCTCCACTTT. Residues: CASSLSGWTNSPLHF.

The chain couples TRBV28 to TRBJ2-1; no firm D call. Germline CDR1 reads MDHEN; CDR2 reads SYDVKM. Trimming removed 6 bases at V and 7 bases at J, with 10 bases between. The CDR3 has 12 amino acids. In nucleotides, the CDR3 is TGTGCCAGCAGGCCGCCTGGTAATGAGCAGTTCTTC. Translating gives CASRPPGNEQFF.

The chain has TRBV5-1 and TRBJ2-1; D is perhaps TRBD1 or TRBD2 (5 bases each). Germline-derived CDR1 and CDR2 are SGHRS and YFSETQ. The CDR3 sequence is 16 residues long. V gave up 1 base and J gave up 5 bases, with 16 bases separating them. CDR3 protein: CASSLTGRLGNNEQFF. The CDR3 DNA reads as TGCGCCAGCAGCTTGACGGGACGCCTTGGGAACAATGAGCAGTTCTTC.

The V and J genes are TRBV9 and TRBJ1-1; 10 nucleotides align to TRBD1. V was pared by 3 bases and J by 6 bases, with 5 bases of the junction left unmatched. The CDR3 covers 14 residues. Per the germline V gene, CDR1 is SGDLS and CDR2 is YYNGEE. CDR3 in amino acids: CASSARQGAAEAFF. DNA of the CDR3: TGTGCCAGCAGCGCGAGACAGGGGGCGGCTGAAGCTTTCTTT.

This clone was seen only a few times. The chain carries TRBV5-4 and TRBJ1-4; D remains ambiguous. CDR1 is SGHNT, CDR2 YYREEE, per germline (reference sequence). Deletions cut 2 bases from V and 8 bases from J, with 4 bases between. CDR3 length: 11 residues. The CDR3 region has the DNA TGTGCCAGCAGCTTTGAAGAAAAACTGTTTTTT. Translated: CASSFEEKLFF. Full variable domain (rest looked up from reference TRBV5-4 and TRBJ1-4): ETGVTQSPTHLIKTRGQQVTLRCSSQSGHNTVSWYQQALGQGPQFIFQYYREEENGRGNFPPRFSGLQFPNYSSELNVNALELDDSALYLCASSFEEKLFFGSGTQLSVL.

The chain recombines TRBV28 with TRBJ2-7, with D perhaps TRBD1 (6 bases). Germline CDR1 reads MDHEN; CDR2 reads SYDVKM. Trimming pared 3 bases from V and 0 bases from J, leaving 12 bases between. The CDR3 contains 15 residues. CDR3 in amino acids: CASSLSGTLSYEQYF. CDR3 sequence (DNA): TGTGCCAGCAGTTTGTCGGGGACACTCTCCTACGAGCAGTACTTC.

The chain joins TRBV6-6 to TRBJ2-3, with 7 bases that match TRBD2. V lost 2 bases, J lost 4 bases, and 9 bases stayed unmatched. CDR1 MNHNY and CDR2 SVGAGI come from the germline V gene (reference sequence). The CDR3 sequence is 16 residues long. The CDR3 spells CASSYGAGASADTQYF. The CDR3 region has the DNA TGTGCCAGCAGTTACGGGGCGGGAGCCTCTGCAGATACGCAGTATTTT.

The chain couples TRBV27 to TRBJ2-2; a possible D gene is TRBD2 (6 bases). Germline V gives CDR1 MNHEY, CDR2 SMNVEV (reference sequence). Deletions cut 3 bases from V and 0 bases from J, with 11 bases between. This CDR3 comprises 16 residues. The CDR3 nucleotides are TGTGCCAGCAGTTTCCGGGGGACGGCGAACACCGGGGAGCTGTTTTTT. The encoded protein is CASSFRGTANTGELFF.

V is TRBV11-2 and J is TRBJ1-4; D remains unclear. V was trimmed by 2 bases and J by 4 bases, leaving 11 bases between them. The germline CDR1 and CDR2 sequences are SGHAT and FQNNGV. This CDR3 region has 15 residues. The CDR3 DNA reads TGTGCCAGCAGCTTAAAGGGCCATGGTAATGAAAAACTGTTTTTT. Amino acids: CASSLKGHGNEKLFF.